Presented here are 27 T cell receptor beta chains from one specimen sequenced in a study of shared clonotypes between healthy human individuals. Here immunoSEQ multiplex PCR was the method, and the copy in TCRdb shows in-frame clones only, minus some. The table lists some 2,000,000 clones, roughly 94% of them singletons. Input material: naive CD4+ T cells sorted from blood. Subset: CD45RA+ positively selected. The receptors derive from a man younger than 30 in good health.

The chain carries TRBV6-6 and TRBJ1-5; D gene uncertain. Germline V gene lookup returns CDR1 MNHNY and CDR2 SVGAGI (reference sequence). CDR3 length: 14 amino acids. Deletions cut 8 bases from V and 2 bases from J, with 13 bases between. The DNA for the CDR3 is TGTGCCAGCGGTGGGTTATGGGGCAATCAGCCCCAGCATTTT. It encodes CASGGLWGNQPQHF.

The chain joins TRBV6-5 to TRBJ2-7, with D perhaps TRBD1 (5 bases). CDR1 and CDR2 from the germline V gene are MNHEY and SVGAGI. V was pared by 7 bases and J by 3 bases, with 16 bases between. The CDR3 is 14 amino acids. Written as DNA, the CDR3 is TGTGCCAGCAAACGCGCAGGGTCTAGCTACGAGCAGTACTTC. Translated: CASKRAGSSYEQYF.

The chain uses TRBV2 and TRBJ1-3, with D uncertain. CDR3 size: 14 residues. Trimming stripped 0 bases from V and 1 base from J, with 4 bases between. Germline V gene data show CDR1 as SNHLY and CDR2 as FYNNEI. The CDR3 DNA is TGTGCCAGCAGTGAAGCGCTTTCTGGAAACACCATATATTTT. The encoded protein is CASSEALSGNTIYF.

This chain connects TRBV7-2 to TRBJ2-3, with 7 bases matching TRBD1. The germline V gene encodes CDR1 SGHTA and CDR2 FQGNSA. V lost 5 bases, J lost 2 bases, and 4 bases stayed unmatched. The CDR3 totals 14 residues. CDR3 DNA sequence: TGTGCCAGCAGCCCAGACAGGGCCACAGATACGCAGTATTTT. Protein: CASSPDRATDTQYF. Full variable domain (remainder filled in from reference TRBV7-2 and TRBJ2-3): GAGVSQSPSNKVTEKGKDVELRCDPISGHTALYWYRQSLGQGLEFLIYFQGNSAPDKSGLPSDRFSAERTGGSVSTLTIQRTQQEDSAVYLCASSPDRATDTQYFGPGTRLTVL.

The chain is built from TRBV6-5 and TRBJ2-7, with D maybe TRBD2 (6 bases). CDR3 size: 13 residues. From germline, CDR1 is MNHEY and CDR2 SVGAGI. V was clipped by 4 bases and J by 7 bases, with 14 bases between them. CDR3 residues: CASSSGVLWEQYF. CDR3 nucleotide sequence: TGTGCCAGCAGTTCGGGGGTACTATGGGAGCAGTACTTC.

Remarks on this clone: This sample also contains other DNA sequences that code for the same CDR3. The rearrangement uses TRBV5-1 and TRBJ1-3; possibly TRBD1 for D (5 bases). Germline V CDR1 and CDR2: SGHRS, YFSETQ. The germline V and J ends were trimmed by 4 bases and 0 bases, with 11 bases remaining between them. This CDR3 has 15 amino acids. CDR3 in amino acids: CASSPLGVSGNTIYF. The CDR3 nucleotides read TGCGCCAGCAGCCCCCTGGGGGTCTCTGGAAACACCATATATTTT.

The CDR3 DNA reads TGTGCCAGCAGCTTAACCACTTTATCCGAGCAGTACTTC. This gives the protein CASSLTTLSEQYF. The V call is TRBV7-3, the J call TRBJ2-7, with D uncertain. CDR1 and CDR2 from the germline V gene are SGHTA and FQGTGA. V was trimmed by 0 bases and J by 6 bases, leaving 9 bases between them. The CDR3 totals 13 residues.

The J gene is TRBJ1-4, the V gene TRBV5-1, with D hard to call. From germline, CDR1 is SGHRS and CDR2 YFSETQ. V was trimmed by 7 bases and J by 5 bases, leaving 15 bases between them. The CDR3 covers 14 residues. CDR3 region: CASGETGINEKLFF. The CDR3 DNA reads TGCGCCAGCGGCGAGACGGGGATAAATGAAAAACTGTTTTTT.

J is TRBJ2-3 and V is TRBV6-5; 11 bases agree with TRBD2. Germline V gene sequence: CDR1 MNHEY, CDR2 SVGAGI. After removal of 2 bases from V and 1 base from J, the junction contained 2 bases not matched to a gene. CDR3 size: 16 residues. The CDR3 region has the DNA TGTGCCAGCAGTTACCAACTAGCGGGAGGCACAGATACGCAGTATTTT. Encoded protein: CASSYQLAGGTDTQYF.

The rearrangement joins TRBV5-8 to TRBJ1-2; 8 bases are a match to TRBD1. J lost 5 bases, V lost 3 bases, and 6 bases had no gene match. Germline CDR1 reads SGHTS; CDR2 reads YDEGEE. The CDR3 has 14 residues. CDR3 DNA sequence: TGTGCCAGCAGCTGGGGGACAGGACTTTATGGCTACACCTTC. Translation gives CASSWGTGLYGYTF.

With respect to this clone: Other nucleotide sequences from this sample produce the same CDR3. This chain links TRBV2 with TRBJ1-5; 7 nucleotides line up with TRBD1. From germline, CDR1 is SNHLY and CDR2 FYNNEI. The CDR3 is 14 residues long. V lost 6 bases, J lost 1 base, and 3 bases stayed unmatched. CDR3 residues: CASSDRVSNQPQHF. The CDR3 DNA reads TGTGCCAGCAGCGACAGGGTAAGCAATCAGCCCCAGCATTTT.

This clone was counted once. The chain is built from TRBV10-3 and TRBJ1-2, with 7 bases lining up with TRBD1. The ends lost 0 bases at V and 4 bases at J; junction bases unmatched: 2. The CDR3 consists of 14 residues. Germline values: CDR1 ENHRY, CDR2 SYGVKD. The chain's CDR3 is CAISESGTAYGYTF. DNA for the CDR3: TGTGCCATCAGTGAGTCCGGGACAGCCTATGGCTACACCTTC.

This clone was found once. In the same sample, other DNA sequences code for this CDR3. The chain joins TRBV18 to TRBJ2-6; D not resolved. The CDR3 spans 15 residues. Germline CDR1 reads KGHSH; CDR2 reads LQKENI. Trimming removed 3 bases at V and 1 base at J, with 7 bases between. The CDR3 is CASSPIGSGANVLTF. CDR3 DNA: TGTGCCAGCTCACCCATAGGATCTGGGGCCAACGTCCTGACTTTC.

In this sample, this clone turned up once. The chain links TRBV11-2 to TRBJ1-4; a weak D match, TRBD1 (6 bases). There are 15 residues in the CDR3. Germline CDR1 and CDR2: SGHAT and FQNNGV. The V and J ends lost 4 bases and 0 bases respectively, with 9 bases between them. This CDR3 reads CASSSHRATNEKLFF. The CDR3 DNA is TGTGCCAGCAGCTCCCACAGGGCAACTAATGAAAAACTGTTTTTT. Full variable domain (rest looked up from reference TRBV11-2 and TRBJ1-4): EAGVAQSPRYKIIEKRQSVAFWCNPISGHATLYWYQQILGQGPKLLIQFQNNGVVDDSQLPKDRFSAERLKGVDSTLKIQPAKLEDSAVYLCASSSHRATNEKLFFGSGTQLSVL.

CDR3 region: CASSIGQGNTEAFF. CDR3 nucleotide sequence: TGTGCCAGCAGCATTGGACAGGGTAACACTGAAGCTTTCTTT. The gene calls are TRBV7-3 and TRBJ1-1, with 8 bases aligning to TRBD1. Germline V CDR1 and CDR2: SGHTA, FQGTGA. The V segment lost 5 bases and the J segment 2 bases; nucleotides outside the gene matches: 4. The CDR3 covers 14 residues.

The chain recombines TRBV10-3 with TRBJ2-1; 7 bases are shared with TRBD1. With V trimmed by 6 bases and J by 6 bases, 8 bases remained unmatched. Germline V gene sequence: CDR1 ENHRY, CDR2 SYGVKD. The CDR3 is 14 amino acids. DNA for the CDR3: TGTGCCATCAGGAAACAGGGGATTGGCAATGAGCAGTTCTTC. Encoded protein: CAIRKQGIGNEQFF.

J is TRBJ2-3 and V is TRBV11-3, with TRBD2 identical over 9 bases. V shed 2 bases, J shed 2 bases, and the junction held 11 bases outside the gene matches. Germline V gene sequence: CDR1 SGHNT, CDR2 YENEEA. CDR3 size: 18 residues. This CDR3 reads CASSLIPLAGDFTDTQYF. The CDR3 DNA is TGTGCCAGCAGCTTAATCCCCTTAGCGGGAGACTTCACAGATACGCAGTATTTT.

V gene TRBV10-3 combines with J gene TRBJ2-7; 10 bases fit TRBD1. Germline loops: CDR1 ENHRY, CDR2 SYGVKD. V was clipped by 11 bases and J by 3 bases; unmatched bases: 4. The CDR3 length is 12 residues. CDR3 sequence (DNA): TGTGCCGTTGGACAGGGGGACTACGAGCAGTACTTC. Its protein product is CAVGQGDYEQYF.

The chain couples TRBV6-5 to TRBJ1-5; no clear D gene. The CDR3 has 14 residues. Germline V gives CDR1 MNHEY, CDR2 SVGAGI. V was pared by 2 bases and J by 3 bases, with 8 bases between. The chain's CDR3 is CASSYGGDNQPQHF. CDR3 DNA sequence: TGTGCCAGCAGTTACGGAGGAGACAATCAGCCCCAGCATTTT.

This chain joins TRBV5-1 and TRBJ2-7; D may be TRBD1 (6 bases). The CDR3 length is 16 residues. Germline V gene sequence: CDR1 SGHRS, CDR2 YFSETQ. V was trimmed by 3 bases and J by 1 base, leaving 17 bases between them. CDR3 sequence reads: CASSYTTGFTSYEQYF. The CDR3 DNA reads TGCGCCAGCAGCTATACGACAGGCTTCACGTCCTACGAGCAGTACTTC. Complete variable domain (other parts from reference TRBV5-1 and TRBJ2-7): KAGVTQTPRYLIKTRGQQVTLSCSPISGHRSVSWYQQTPGQGLQFLFEYFSETQRNKGNFPGRFSGRQFSNSRSEMNVSTLELGDSALYLCASSYTTGFTSYEQYFGPGTRLTVT.

The chain couples TRBV5-6 to TRBJ2-7; D remains unclear. The CDR3 contains 14 residues. Germline V lookup: CDR1 SGHDT, CDR2 YYEEEE. V shed 0 bases and J shed 2 bases, with 9 bases lying between them. The DNA for the CDR3 is TGTGCCAGCAGCTTGGCCCGTGGGACCTACGAGCAGTACTTC. Amino acids: CASSLARGTYEQYF.

V and J are TRBV2 and TRBJ1-4; tentatively, D is TRBD1 (6 bases). This CDR3 has 16 amino acids. The V end was cut by 6 bases, the J end by 4 bases, with 18 bases between. CDR1 and CDR2 (germline): SNHLY, FYNNEI. CDR3 protein: CASRNLTGYFNEKLFF. The CDR3 region has the DNA TGTGCCAGCAGGAACCTGACAGGTTACTTTAATGAAAAACTGTTTTTT.

The chain is built from TRBV5-1 and TRBJ2-5; TRBD2 matches at 8 bases. This CDR3 contains 17 residues. Looked up from germline, CDR1 is SGHRS and CDR2 is YFSETQ. V was clipped by 0 bases and J by 3 bases; unmatched bases: 10. Here the CDR3 reads CASSLGFQRGNKETQYF. Here the CDR3 DNA reads TGCGCCAGCAGCTTGGGATTCCAGCGGGGGAATAAAGAGACCCAGTACTTC.

This chain joins TRBV6-6 and TRBJ2-1; 13 bases are a match to TRBD2. From germline, CDR1 is MNHNY and CDR2 SVGAGI (reference sequence). The CDR3 has 16 residues. Trimming removed 0 bases from V and 10 bases from J; junction bases left unmatched: 6. CDR3 DNA: TGTGCCAGCAGTTACTCGCGGACTAGCGGGAGTAACGAGCAGTTCTTC. Residues: CASSYSRTSGSNEQFF.

CDR3 nucleotide sequence: TGCGCCAGCAGCTCCGCCATTGCAGGCACGAACACCGGGGAGCTGTTTTTT. Translation: CASSSAIAGTNTGELFF. This rearrangement joins TRBV5-1 to TRBJ2-2; D is unclear. The CDR3 extends over 17 amino acids. The germline V gene encodes CDR1 SGHRS and CDR2 YFSETQ. The V end lost 3 bases, the J end lost 0 bases, and 15 bases lay between the germline ends. Filled out from reference TRBV5-1 and TRBJ2-2, the complete variable domain reads KAGVTQTPRYLIKTRGQQVTLSCSPISGHRSVSWYQQTPGQGLQFLFEYFSETQRNKGNFPGRFSGRQFSNSRSEMNVSTLELGDSALYLCASSSAIAGTNTGELFFGEGSRLTVL.

The genes are TRBV5-6 and TRBJ2-5; 7 bases line up with TRBD2. Germline CDR1 reads SGHDT; CDR2 reads YYEEEE. The length of the CDR3 is 13 residues. With 4 bases clipped from V and 5 bases from J, the junction kept 5 bases outside the gene matches. The CDR3 reads CASSPTSAETQYF. Written as DNA, the CDR3 is TGTGCCAGCAGCCCCACTAGCGCTGAGACCCAGTACTTC.

The chain has TRBV20-1 and TRBJ1-2; D remains ambiguous. Germline CDR1 is DFQATT and CDR2 is SNEGSKA (reference sequence). V lost 1 base, J lost 6 bases, and 6 bases lay in between. CDR3 length equals 11 residues. CDR3 bases: TGCAGTGCTAGAGGCCCGCATGGCTACACCTTC. As protein: CSARGPHGYTF.